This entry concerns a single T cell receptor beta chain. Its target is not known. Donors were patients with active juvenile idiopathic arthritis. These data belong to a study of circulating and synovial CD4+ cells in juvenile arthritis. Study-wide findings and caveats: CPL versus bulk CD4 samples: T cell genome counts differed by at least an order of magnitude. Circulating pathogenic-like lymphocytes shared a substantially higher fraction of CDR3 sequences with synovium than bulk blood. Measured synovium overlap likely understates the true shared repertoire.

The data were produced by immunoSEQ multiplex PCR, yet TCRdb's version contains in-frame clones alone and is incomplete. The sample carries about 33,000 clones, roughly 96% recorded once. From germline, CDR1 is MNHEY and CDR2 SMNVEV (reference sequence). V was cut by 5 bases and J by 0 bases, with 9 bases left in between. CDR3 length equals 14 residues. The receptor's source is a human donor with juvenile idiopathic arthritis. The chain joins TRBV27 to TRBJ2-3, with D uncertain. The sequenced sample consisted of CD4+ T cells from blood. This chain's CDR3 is CASSPAVSTDTQYF. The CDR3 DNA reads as TGTGCCAGCAGTCCGGCGGTGAGCACAGATACGCAGTATTTT.